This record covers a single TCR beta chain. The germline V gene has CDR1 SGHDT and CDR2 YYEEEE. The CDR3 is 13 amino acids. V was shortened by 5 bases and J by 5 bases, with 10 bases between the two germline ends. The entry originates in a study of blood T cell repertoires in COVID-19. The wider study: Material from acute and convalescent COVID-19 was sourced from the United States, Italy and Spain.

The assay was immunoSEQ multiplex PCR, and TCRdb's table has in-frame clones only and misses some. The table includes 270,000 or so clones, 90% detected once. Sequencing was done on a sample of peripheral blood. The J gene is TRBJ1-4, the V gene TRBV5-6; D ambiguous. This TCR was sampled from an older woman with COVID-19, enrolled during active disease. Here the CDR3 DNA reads TGTGCCAGCAGTTTACTGGAGAATGAAAAACTGTTTTTT. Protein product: CASSLLENEKLFF.